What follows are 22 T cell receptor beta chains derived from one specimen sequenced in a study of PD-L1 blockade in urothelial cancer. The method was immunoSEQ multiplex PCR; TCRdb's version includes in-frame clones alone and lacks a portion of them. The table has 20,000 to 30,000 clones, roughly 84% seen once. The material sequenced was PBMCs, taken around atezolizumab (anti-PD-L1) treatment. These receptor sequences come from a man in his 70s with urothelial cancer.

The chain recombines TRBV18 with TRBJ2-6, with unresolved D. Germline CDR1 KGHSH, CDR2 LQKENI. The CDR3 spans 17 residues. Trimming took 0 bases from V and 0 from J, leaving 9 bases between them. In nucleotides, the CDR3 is TGTGCCAGCTCACCACCGACTGGTCGCTCTGGGGCCAACGTCCTGACTTTC. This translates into CASSPPTGRSGANVLTF.

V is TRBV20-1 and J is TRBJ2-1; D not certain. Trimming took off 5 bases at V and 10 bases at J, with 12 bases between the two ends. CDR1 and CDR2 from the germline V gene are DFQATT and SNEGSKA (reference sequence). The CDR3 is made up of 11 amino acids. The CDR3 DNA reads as TGCAGTGCTCGCCGAGTTTACGAGCAGTTCTTC. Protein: CSARRVYEQFF.

The CDR3 loop reads CASRRTGPPLYEQYF. DNA of the CDR3: TGTGCCAGCAGGCGGACAGGGCCACCCCTCTACGAGCAGTACTTC. The chain combines TRBV6-4 with TRBJ2-7, with 8 bases lining up with TRBD1. The trim removed 6 bases at V and 3 bases at J, leaving 10 bases unmatched. CDR1 and CDR2 from the germline V gene are MRHNA and SNTAGT. This CDR3 region has 15 residues.

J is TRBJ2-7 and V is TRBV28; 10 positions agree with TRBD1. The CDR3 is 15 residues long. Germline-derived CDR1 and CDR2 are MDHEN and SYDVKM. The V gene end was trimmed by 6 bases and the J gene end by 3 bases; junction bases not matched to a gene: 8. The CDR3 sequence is CASRGDRGKIYEQYF. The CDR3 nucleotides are TGTGCCAGCAGGGGGGACAGGGGTAAGATCTACGAGCAGTACTTC.

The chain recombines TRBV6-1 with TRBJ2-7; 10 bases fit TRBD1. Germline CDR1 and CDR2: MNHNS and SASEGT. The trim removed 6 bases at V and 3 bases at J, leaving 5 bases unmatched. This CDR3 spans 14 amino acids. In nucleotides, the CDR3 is TGTGCCAGCAGCCTCCGGGACAGGGGCTACGAGCAGTACTTC. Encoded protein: CASSLRDRGYEQYF.

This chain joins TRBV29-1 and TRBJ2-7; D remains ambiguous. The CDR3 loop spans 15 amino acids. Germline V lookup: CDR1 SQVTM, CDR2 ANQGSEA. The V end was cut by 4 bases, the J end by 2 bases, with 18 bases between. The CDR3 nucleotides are TGCAGCGTTGTATCCTCTAAAGGCGGAACCTACGAGCAGTACTTC. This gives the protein CSVVSSKGGTYEQYF.

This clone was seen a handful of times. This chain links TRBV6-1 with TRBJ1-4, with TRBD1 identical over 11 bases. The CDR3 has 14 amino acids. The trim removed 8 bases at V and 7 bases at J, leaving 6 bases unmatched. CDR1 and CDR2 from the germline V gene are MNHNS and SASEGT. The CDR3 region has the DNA TGTGCCAGCCGTGGGACAGGGGGGATTGAAAAACTGTTTTTT. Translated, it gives CASRGTGGIEKLFF.

The CDR3 DNA follows: TGTGCCAGCAGTGAATACACAGGGAGAGCTTTCTTT. This sequence encodes CASSEYTGRAFF. The V call is TRBV6-1, the J call TRBJ1-1; D is possibly TRBD1 (6 bases). Trimming took 2 bases from V and 10 from J, leaving 11 bases between them. The CDR3 is 12 amino acids. The germline V gene encodes CDR1 MNHNS and CDR2 SASEGT.

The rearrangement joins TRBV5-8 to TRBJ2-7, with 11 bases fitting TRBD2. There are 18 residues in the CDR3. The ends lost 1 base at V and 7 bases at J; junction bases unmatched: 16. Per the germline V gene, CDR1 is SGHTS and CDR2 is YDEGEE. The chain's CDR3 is CASSLRILAGGELKEQYF. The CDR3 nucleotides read TGTGCCAGCAGCTTGAGGATTCTAGCGGGAGGAGAGCTTAAGGAGCAGTACTTC.

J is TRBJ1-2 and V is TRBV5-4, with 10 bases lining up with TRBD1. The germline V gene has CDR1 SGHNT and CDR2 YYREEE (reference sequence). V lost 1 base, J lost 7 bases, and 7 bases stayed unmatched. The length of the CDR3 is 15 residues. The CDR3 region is CASSLRDRGLSGYTF. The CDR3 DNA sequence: TGTGCCAGCAGCTTGAGGGACAGGGGTCTAAGTGGCTACACCTTC.

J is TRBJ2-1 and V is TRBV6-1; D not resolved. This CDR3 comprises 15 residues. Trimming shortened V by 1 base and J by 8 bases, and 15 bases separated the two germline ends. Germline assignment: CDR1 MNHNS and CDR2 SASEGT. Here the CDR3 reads CASSEDRPSFYEQFF. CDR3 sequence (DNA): TGTGCCAGCAGTGAAGATCGGCCTAGTTTTTATGAGCAGTTCTTC.

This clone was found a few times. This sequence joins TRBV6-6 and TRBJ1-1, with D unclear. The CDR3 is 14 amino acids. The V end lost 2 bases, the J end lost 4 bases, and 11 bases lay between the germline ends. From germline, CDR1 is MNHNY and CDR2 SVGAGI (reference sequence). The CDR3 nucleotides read TGTGCCAGCAGTTACCAGGATTTAGGCACTGAAGCTTTCTTT. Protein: CASSYQDLGTEAFF.

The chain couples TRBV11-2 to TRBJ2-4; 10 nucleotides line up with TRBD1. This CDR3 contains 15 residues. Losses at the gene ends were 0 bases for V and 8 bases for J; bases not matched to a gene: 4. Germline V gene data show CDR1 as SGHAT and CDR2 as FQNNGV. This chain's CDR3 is CASSLEGQGTYIQYF. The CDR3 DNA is TGTGCCAGCAGCTTAGAGGGACAGGGGACATACATTCAGTACTTC. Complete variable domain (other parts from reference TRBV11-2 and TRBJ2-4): EAGVAQSPRYKIIEKRQSVAFWCNPISGHATLYWYQQILGQGPKLLIQFQNNGVVDDSQLPKDRFSAERLKGVDSTLKIQPAKLEDSAVYLCASSLEGQGTYIQYFGAGTRLSVL.

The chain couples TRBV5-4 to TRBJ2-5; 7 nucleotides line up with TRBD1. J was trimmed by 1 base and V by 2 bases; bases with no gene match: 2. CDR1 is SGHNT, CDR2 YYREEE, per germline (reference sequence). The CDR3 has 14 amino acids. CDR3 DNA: TGTGCCAGCAGCTTAGGGGGCAGCCAAGAGACCCAGTACTTC. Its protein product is CASSLGGSQETQYF.

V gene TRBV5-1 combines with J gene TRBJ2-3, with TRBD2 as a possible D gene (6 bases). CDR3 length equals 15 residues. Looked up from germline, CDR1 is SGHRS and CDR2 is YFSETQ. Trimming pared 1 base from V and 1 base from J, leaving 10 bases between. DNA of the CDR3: TGCGCCAGCAGCTTGATGGGGGGTGGCACAGATACGCAGTATTTT. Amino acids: CASSLMGGGTDTQYF.

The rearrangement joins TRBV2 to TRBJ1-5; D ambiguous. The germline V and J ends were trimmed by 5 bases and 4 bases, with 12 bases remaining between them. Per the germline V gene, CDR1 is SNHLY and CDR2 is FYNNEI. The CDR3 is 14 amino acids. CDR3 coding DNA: TGTGCCAGCAGTCCGACTGCCCAAAATCAGCCCCAGCATTTT. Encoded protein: CASSPTAQNQPQHF.

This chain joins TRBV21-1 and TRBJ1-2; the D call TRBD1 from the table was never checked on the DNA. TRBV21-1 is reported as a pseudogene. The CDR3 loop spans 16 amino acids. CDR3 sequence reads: CASSNFDRPTNYGYTF. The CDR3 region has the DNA TGTGCCAGCAGCAACTTCGACAGGCCAACTAACTATGGCTACACCTTC.

As DNA, the CDR3 is TGTGCCAGCAGGGGGGACAGAACAATTCAAGAGACCCAGTACTTC. Translating it yields CASRGDRTIQETQYF. The V gene is TRBV5-8, the J gene TRBJ2-5; 7 nucleotides match TRBD1. Germline trimming cut 5 bases from V and 2 bases from J; bases unmatched to any gene: 9. Germline lookup yields CDR1 SGHTS and CDR2 YDEGEE. The CDR3 is made up of 15 amino acids.

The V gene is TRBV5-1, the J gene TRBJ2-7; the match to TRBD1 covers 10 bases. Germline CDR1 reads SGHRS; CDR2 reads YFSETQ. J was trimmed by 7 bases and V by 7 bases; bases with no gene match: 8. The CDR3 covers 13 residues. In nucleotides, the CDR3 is TGCGCCAGCGGAGGGACAGGGGTACGGGAGCAGTACTTC. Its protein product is CASGGTGVREQYF.

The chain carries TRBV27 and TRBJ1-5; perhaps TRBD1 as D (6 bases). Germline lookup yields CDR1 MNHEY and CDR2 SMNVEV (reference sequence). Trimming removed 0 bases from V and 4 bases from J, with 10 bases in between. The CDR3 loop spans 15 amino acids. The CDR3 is CASSLSGQPNQPQHF. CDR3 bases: TGTGCCAGCAGTTTATCAGGACAGCCAAATCAGCCCCAGCATTTT.

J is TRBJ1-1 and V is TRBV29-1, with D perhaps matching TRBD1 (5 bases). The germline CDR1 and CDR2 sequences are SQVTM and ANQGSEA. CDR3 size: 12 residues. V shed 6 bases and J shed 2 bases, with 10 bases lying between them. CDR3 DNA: TGCAGCGTGTCCGACAGCAACACTGAAGCTTTCTTT. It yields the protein CSVSDSNTEAFF. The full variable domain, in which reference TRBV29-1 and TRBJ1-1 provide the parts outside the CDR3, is SAVISQKPSRDICQRGTSLTIQCQVDSQVTMMFWYRQQPGQSLTLIATANQGSEATYESGFVIDKFPISRPNLTFSTLTVSNMSPEDSSIYLCSVSDSNTEAFFGQGTRLTVV.

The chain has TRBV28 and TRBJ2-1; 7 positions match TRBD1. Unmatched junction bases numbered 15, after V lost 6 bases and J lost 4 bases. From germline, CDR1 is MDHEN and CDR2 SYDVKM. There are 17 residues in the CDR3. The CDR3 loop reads CASSFLQGRTAYNEQFF. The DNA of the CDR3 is TGTGCCAGCAGCTTTCTACAGGGGCGGACCGCTTACAATGAGCAGTTCTTC.